The rows below give T cell receptor beta chains drawn from one sample of a study of Graves' ophthalmopathy and Graves' hyperthyroidism. TCRdb re-called the multiplex PCR reads with MiXCR, one entry per CDR3 protein. The data contain about 620,000 distinct CDR3 sequences, around a fifth of them singletons. The sequenced sample consisted of peripheral blood. The source is a woman aged 18-35 years with stable Graves' hyperthyroidism. Some clones in this sample may be carry-over from other donors' samples. The CDR3 runs from the conserved cysteine through the conserved F or W. Fields, in order: clone size, V gene, J gene, D gene, CDR3 protein, CDR3 DNA. A D gene is named only where the DNA matches it firmly. Some rows have no size entry. The others give once, few or many, or a class for an expanded clone.

.	TRBV29-1	TRBJ1-1	.	CSVYEISEAFF	TGCAGCGTATATGAAATCTCTGAAGCTTTCTTT
many	TRBV6-1	TRBJ1-2	.	CASTPGKNGNYGYTF	TGTGCCAGCACGCCCGGAAAAAACGGGAACTATGGCTACACCTTC
.	TRBV27	TRBJ1-1	.	CASSLSPGGGTEAFF	TGTGCCAGCAGTTTATCACCGGGGGGTGGAACTGAAGCTTTCTTT
many	TRBV9	TRBJ1-1	.	CASSVAPYRAGIYLNTEAFF	TGTGCCAGCAGCGTAGCCCCCTATCGCGCAGGGATATATCTAAACACTGAAGCTTTCTTT
.	TRBV6-1	TRBJ1-2	.	CASKTVPHGYTF	TGTGCCAGCAAAACCGTCCCCCACGGCTACACCTTC
.	TRBV19	TRBJ1-5	.	CASSISYQPQHF	TGTGCCAGTAGTATCTCCTATCAGCCCCAGCATTTT
few	TRBV6-1	TRBJ2-7	.	CASSEPGWGAYEQYF	TGTGCCAGTAGTGAACCAGGTTGGGGCGCATACGAGCAGTACTTC
many	TRBV2	TRBJ2-7	TRBD1	CASSLGTGIYGQYF	TGTGCCAGCAGTCTGGGGACAGGGATCTACGGGCAGTACTTC
many	TRBV7-9	TRBJ2-2	.	CASSLGQGSDGELFF	TGTGCCAGCAGCTTAGGGCAGGGTTCGGACGGGGAGCTGTTTTTT
.	TRBV6-1	TRBJ1-2	.	CASKRAGLYGYTF	TGTGCCAGCAAGAGGGCAGGGCTGTATGGCTACACCTTC
many	TRBV6-2/TRBV6-3	TRBJ2-7	TRBD2	CASSPDPPTSGSKQYF	TGTGCCAGCAGCCCTGACCCACCGACTAGCGGGAGCAAGCAGTACTTC
many	TRBV6-2/TRBV6-3	TRBJ1-1	.	CASSYSGAAFF	TGTGCCAGCAGTTACAGCGGGGCAGCTTTCTTT
many	TRBV12-3/TRBV12-4	TRBJ1-2	.	CASSFRTDYGYTF	TGTGCCAGCAGTTTTCGAACAGACTATGGCTACACCTTC
many	TRBV6-1	TRBJ2-7	.	CASAVSRGVEYEQYF	TGTGCCAGCGCCGTATCTAGGGGGGTAGAATACGAGCAGTACTTC
many	TRBV6-5	TRBJ2-5	.	CASSYTTGRKQETQYF	TGTGCCAGCAGTTACACTACCGGACGGAAACAAGAGACCCAGTACTTC
many	TRBV5-5	TRBJ2-2	TRBD1	CASSPGQYTGELFF	TGTGCCAGCAGTCCGGGACAGTACACCGGGGAGCTGTTTTTT
few	TRBV7-8	TRBJ1-5	.	CANPPQVHNPNQPQHF	TGTGCCAACCCCCCGCAGGTTCACAATCCAAATCAGCCCCAGCATTTT
.	TRBV7-2	TRBJ2-7	.	CASSPWAGEGGEQYF	TGTGCCAGCAGCCCCTGGGCAGGCGAGGGAGGCGAGCAGTACTTC
.	TRBV7-2	TRBJ2-3	.	CASSWGGSTDTQYF	TGTGCCAGCAGCTGGGGCGGCAGCACAGATACGCAGTATTTT
.	TRBV2	TRBJ1-2	.	CASSAQGAYGYTF	TGTGCCAGCAGCGCTCAAGGGGCCTATGGCTACACCTTC
.	TRBV12-3/TRBV12-4	TRBJ1-2	.	CASSFGLQGEGYTF	TGTGCCAGCAGTTTCGGTTTACAGGGAGAAGGCTACACCTTC
many	TRBV12-3/TRBV12-4	TRBJ1-2	.	CASSSTGGHDNYGYTF	TGTGCCAGCAGTTCAACGGGGGGACACGATAACTATGGCTACACCTTC
few	TRBV19	TRBJ1-5	.	CASGSWALNQPQHF	TGTGCCAGTGGATCCTGGGCCCTTAATCAGCCCCAGCATTTT
few	TRBV12-3/TRBV12-4	TRBJ2-5	.	CASSGGAVTETQYF	TGTGCCAGCAGTGGTGGAGCGGTTACGGAGACCCAGTACTTC
few	TRBV12-3/TRBV12-4	TRBJ1-1	.	CASTHGRALNTEAFF	TGTGCCAGCACGCACGGAAGGGCGTTGAACACTGAAGCTTTCTTT